The 19 T cell receptor beta chains presented below share a single source sample, sequenced in a study of cytomegalovirus exposure and HLA in healthy donors. Here immunoSEQ multiplex PCR was the method, and the copy in TCRdb shows in-frame clones only, minus some. The sample lists some 150,000 clones, nearly 90% occurring once. Material for sequencing was PBMCs. Every receptor here comes from a woman aged 18 to 35 in good health and CMV-seropositive.

V gene TRBV11-2 combines with J gene TRBJ1-2; D call uncertain. The V end was cut by 4 bases, the J end by 0 bases, with 12 bases between. The germline V gene has CDR1 SGHAT and CDR2 FQNNGV. CDR3 length: 15 amino acids. DNA of the CDR3: TGTGCCAGCAGCTCCCAAGGGAGTACTAACTATGGCTACACCTTC. It encodes CASSSQGSTNYGYTF.

This chain connects TRBV5-1 to TRBJ2-1, with a weak D call TRBD2 (6 bases). Germline CDR1 is SGHRS and CDR2 is YFSETQ. The CDR3 sequence is 17 residues long. V lost 2 bases to trimming and J lost 6 bases, with 21 bases between them. The CDR3 sequence: CASSLLLGFATSNEQFF. CDR3 coding DNA: TGCGCCAGCAGCTTATTATTGGGTTTCGCGACTAGCAATGAGCAGTTCTTC.

This clone was observed a single time. The chain is built from TRBV7-6 and TRBJ2-1, with TRBD2 matching 13 bases. Germline CDR1 reads SGHVS; CDR2 reads FNYEAQ. The CDR3 is made up of 17 amino acids. Losses at the gene ends were 1 base for V and 5 bases for J; bases not matched to a gene: 5. CDR3 region: CASSLVTSGGPNNEQFF. CDR3 coding DNA: TGTGCCAGCAGCTTAGTGACTAGCGGGGGGCCGAACAATGAGCAGTTCTTC.

This rearrangement joins TRBV27 to TRBJ2-1; perhaps TRBD1 as D (5 bases). Germline V gene data show CDR1 as MNHEY and CDR2 as SMNVEV (reference sequence). CDR3 length equals 15 residues. The V gene lost 3 bases and the J gene lost 0 bases, with 9 bases spanning the gap. In nucleotides, the CDR3 is TGTGCCAGCAGTTTCACAGGAGCCTCCTACAATGAGCAGTTCTTC. Translating it yields CASSFTGASYNEQFF.

The rearrangement links TRBV11-2 to TRBJ1-1, with D hard to call. CDR3 size: 12 residues. Germline CDR1 reads SGHAT; CDR2 reads FQNNGV. Trimming cost V 7 bases and J 6 bases, with 12 bases left between them. The CDR3 protein is CASTGIRAEAFF. CDR3 coding DNA: TGTGCCAGCACCGGGATCCGGGCTGAAGCTTTCTTT.

The rearrangement links TRBV19 to TRBJ1-2, with TRBD1 matching 7 bases. The CDR3 has 16 residues. Per the germline V gene, CDR1 is LNHDA and CDR2 is SQIVND (reference sequence). V gave up 5 bases and J gave up 5 bases; unmatched junction bases: 14. The CDR3: CASSPQDGTVLYGYTF. The CDR3 DNA sequence: TGTGCCAGTAGTCCCCAGGACGGGACAGTACTTTATGGCTACACCTTC.

The gene calls are TRBV5-1 and TRBJ2-5; D not resolved. Germline V gene sequence: CDR1 SGHRS, CDR2 YFSETQ. Between the trimmed V and J ends, which lost 2 bases and 3 bases, there was a span of 8 bases. The length of the CDR3 is 13 residues. The DNA for the CDR3 is TGCGCCAGCAGCTTTGAGATAAAAGAGACCCAGTACTTC. This encodes CASSFEIKETQYF. Full variable domain (missing parts from reference TRBV5-1 and TRBJ2-5): KAGVTQTPRYLIKTRGQQVTLSCSPISGHRSVSWYQQTPGQGLQFLFEYFSETQRNKGNFPGRFSGRQFSNSRSEMNVSTLELGDSALYLCASSFEIKETQYFGPGTRLLVL.

The rearrangement uses TRBV5-6 and TRBJ1-4; maybe TRBD1 (6 bases). The V end lost 3 bases, the J end lost 3 bases, and 9 bases lay between the germline ends. Germline CDR1 SGHDT, CDR2 YYEEEE. This CDR3 is built from 14 residues. This CDR3 reads CASSSRGSNEKLFF. The CDR3 DNA sequence: TGTGCCAGCAGCTCCAGGGGATCTAATGAAAAACTGTTTTTT.

The V gene is TRBV4-2, the J gene TRBJ2-5; 10 positions agree with TRBD2. Germline CDR1 is LGHNA and CDR2 is YNFKEQ. The length of the CDR3 is 16 residues. The trim removed 0 bases at V and 2 bases at J, leaving 3 bases unmatched. CDR3: CASSQEGTSAQETQYF. In nucleotides, the CDR3 is TGTGCCAGCAGCCAAGAGGGGACTAGCGCACAAGAGACCCAGTACTTC.

V and J are TRBV5-4 and TRBJ1-2; D gene uncertain. V lost 1 base and J 0 bases, leaving 7 bases between the germline ends. The CDR3 is made up of 14 amino acids. Germline lookup yields CDR1 SGHNT and CDR2 YYREEE (reference sequence). In DNA, the CDR3 is TGTGCCAGCAGCTTGAAGCAACCTAACTATGGCTACACCTTC. It is translated as CASSLKQPNYGYTF.

The chain links TRBV18 to TRBJ1-2; possibly TRBD1 for D (6 bases). Between the trimmed V and J ends, which lost 4 bases and 2 bases, there was a span of 14 bases. This CDR3 region has 15 residues. Per the germline V gene, CDR1 is KGHSH and CDR2 is LQKENI. CDR3 DNA: TGTGCCAGCTCACTAGAACAGGGACTAAACTATGGCTACACCTTC. The encoded protein is CASSLEQGLNYGYTF. The whole variable domain, filled in from reference TRBV18 and TRBJ1-2, reads NAGVMQNPRHLVRRRGQEARLRCSPMKGHSHVYWYRQLPEEGLKFMVYLQKENIIDESGMPKERFSAEFPKEGPSILRIQQVVRGDSAAYFCASSLEQGLNYGYTFGSGTRLTVV.

For this clone: The junction differs from germline at one of its ends, possibly a read error. The chain combines TRBV27 with TRBJ2-7; the D gene is possibly TRBD1 (5 bases). Germline CDR1 and CDR2: MNHEY and SMNVEV (reference sequence). CDR3 length: 13 amino acids. The CDR3 bases are TGTGCCAGCGGTTTACGACAGTCCTACGAGCAGTACTTC. Protein: CASGLRQSYEQYF.

This chain links TRBV4-1 with TRBJ2-5; D may be TRBD1 (5 bases). The length of the CDR3 is 16 residues. Germline V gene sequence: CDR1 MGHRA, CDR2 YSYEKL. V was cut by 2 bases and J by 1 base, with 14 bases left in between. CDR3 residues: CASSQLPPRGQETQYF. The CDR3 DNA sequence: TGCGCCAGCAGCCAACTACCCCCTAGGGGCCAAGAGACCCAGTACTTC.

This clone was counted only a few times. The chain employs TRBV16 and TRBJ2-7; TRBD1 agrees at 9 bases. The V gene end was trimmed by 4 bases and the J gene end by 7 bases; junction bases not matched to a gene: 8. The CDR3 length is 14 residues. Per germline, CDR1 KGHSY and CDR2 FQNENV. This CDR3 reads CASSPGTGIWEQYF. The CDR3 bases are TGTGCCAGCAGCCCCGGGACAGGGATTTGGGAGCAGTACTTC.

This chain joins TRBV6-5 and TRBJ1-1, with D hard to call. Germline V gene data show CDR1 as MNHEY and CDR2 as SVGAGI. The CDR3 is 15 residues long. With 5 bases removed from V and 0 bases from J, the gap between germline ends came to 13 bases. The CDR3 coding sequence is TGTGCCAGCAGTCCTCCAGGCAGAATGAACACTGAAGCTTTCTTT. This codes for CASSPPGRMNTEAFF.

The rearrangement links TRBV9 to TRBJ2-2; 7 bases align to TRBD1. Germline V gives CDR1 SGDLS, CDR2 YYNGEE. CDR3 size: 16 residues. J lost 5 bases, V lost 0 bases, and 7 bases had no gene match. The CDR3 nucleotides read TGTGCCAGCAGCGTAGCTTTTAAACAGGGGACCGGGGAGCTGTTTTTT. Its protein product is CASSVAFKQGTGELFF.

The chain combines TRBV7-2 with TRBJ1-6, with TRBD1 as a possible D gene (6 bases). The CDR3 length is 15 residues. With 1 base removed from V and 7 bases from J, the gap between germline ends came to 11 bases. Germline lookup yields CDR1 SGHTA and CDR2 FQGNSA. DNA of the CDR3: TGTGCCAGCAGCTTAGTAGGGGGGGAGAATTCACCCCTCCACTTT. It encodes CASSLVGGENSPLHF.

The chain is built from TRBV21-1 and TRBJ2-5; the table's D call, TRBD1, was not checked against the DNA. TRBV21-1 counts as a pseudogene. CDR3 size: 16 residues. CDR3 nucleotide sequence: TGTGCCAGCAATTTCGGGGGTGGACAGGATGGCGAGACCCAGTACTTC. Translated: CASNFGGGQDGETQYF.

This rearrangement joins TRBV29-1 to TRBJ2-7; 8 positions match TRBD1. J gave up 3 bases and V 7 bases, and 8 bases lay outside the gene matches. Germline values: CDR1 SQVTM, CDR2 ANQGSEA. This CDR3 contains 13 residues. This chain's CDR3 is CSAWTGSGYEQYF. CDR3 bases: TGCAGCGCCTGGACAGGGAGTGGCTACGAGCAGTACTTC.